This entry is about one T cell receptor (beta chain). CDR3 length: 19 amino acids. The V segment lost 0 bases and the J segment 6 bases; nucleotides outside the gene matches: 11. Germline CDR1 GTSNPN, CDR2 SVGIG (reference sequence). The sample originates from a study of cytomegalovirus exposure and HLA in healthy donors. TCRdb keeps only in-frame clones here, not all; method: immunoSEQ multiplex PCR. The sample shows over 110,000 clones, around 87% of them seen only once. The receptor's source is a man younger than 35 in good health and CMV-seropositive. Source material: PBMCs. The chain is built from TRBV30 and TRBJ2-1, with 16 bases matching TRBD2. CDR3 region: CAWSVWGKGTSGRANEQFF. CDR3 sequence (DNA): TGTGCCTGGAGTGTATGGGGCAAGGGGACTAGCGGGAGGGCCAATGAGCAGTTCTTC.